Below, 8 T cell receptor beta chains from the same sample are listed, as sequenced in a study of T-cell memory formation after mild COVID-19. TCRdb re-derived calls from the 5' RACE reads in MiXCR, one entry per CDR3 protein. The sample carries 280,000 or so distinct CDR3 sequences, roughly 8.2% recorded once. The specimen sequenced was PBMCs or a T cell subset sorted from them (not recorded which). The receptors stem from a man in his late teens or twenties who had mild COVID-19 (a few samples of this study predate the infection). Cell type and time point are not known.

This clonotype was observed many times. This chain connects TRBV5-1 to TRBJ2-1; no reliable D call. The V gene's germline CDR1 is SGHRS and CDR2 YFSETQ. Deletions cut 3 bases from V and 5 bases from J, with 21 bases between. The CDR3 has 17 residues. The CDR3 nucleotides read TGCGCCAGCAGCTCACCGAAAGGCGCTCCTAGTAACAATGAGCAGTTCTTC. Protein product: CASSSPKGAPSNNEQFF.

This chain connects TRBV10-3 to TRBJ2-3; TRBD2 agrees at 8 bases. The CDR3 spans 15 residues. Germline V CDR1 and CDR2: ENHRY, SYGVKD. V was pared by 10 bases and J by 1 base, with 10 bases of the junction left unmatched. The CDR3 sequence: CATNERGQGTDTQYF. CDR3 coding DNA: TGTGCCACCAACGAGCGGGGGCAGGGCACAGATACGCAGTATTTT.

There are a few counts of this clonotype. The J gene is TRBJ2-2, the V gene TRBV28; 9 nucleotides match TRBD2. CDR1 is MDHEN and CDR2 is SYDVKM in the germline V gene. The CDR3 consists of 15 residues. J was trimmed by 6 bases and V by 5 bases; bases with no gene match: 7. The CDR3 protein is CASSVAGAAAGELFF. DNA for the CDR3: TGTGCCAGCAGTGTAGCGGGGGCCGCCGCCGGGGAGCTGTTTTTT.

This clonotype has ten or more counts. The chain uses TRBV10-3 and TRBJ2-7, with 10 bases identical to TRBD1. The CDR3 length is 15 residues. Germline V lookup: CDR1 ENHRY, CDR2 SYGVKD. V trimming: 1 base; J trimming: 5 bases; junction bases outside the gene matches: 5. The CDR3 here is CAISEFGGTGDEQYV. The CDR3 DNA reads as TGTGCCATCAGTGAGTTTGGGGGGACAGGGGACGAGCAGTACGTC.

The sample holds a few counts of this clonotype. V gene TRBV6-6 combines with J gene TRBJ1-1, with D possibly being TRBD1 (6 bases). With 5 bases removed from V and 1 base from J, the gap between germline ends came to 23 bases. Per the germline V gene, CDR1 is MNHNY and CDR2 is SVGAGI (reference sequence). CDR3 size: 18 residues. The CDR3 bases are TGTGCCAGCAGTACCGGGGGCAAGTTTCGTGGTGGGAACACTGAAGCTTTCTTT. Amino acid sequence: CASSTGGKFRGGNTEAFF.

This clonotype was recorded a few times. At one end the junction does not follow the germline gene, possibly because of a read error. The chain is built from TRBV11-1 and TRBJ2-5; D unclear. CDR1 and CDR2 from the germline V gene are SGHAT and FQDESV (reference sequence). There are 11 residues in the CDR3. The CDR3 nucleotides are TGTGCCAGCAGCTCACCGGGCCCGCCGGACTTC. The encoded protein is CASSSPGPPDF.

This clonotype has only a few counts. The gene calls are TRBV6-1 and TRBJ1-4; 8 nucleotides align to TRBD1. In germline, CDR1 is MNHNS, CDR2 SASEGT. CDR3 size: 15 residues. The J segment lost 7 bases and the V segment lost 4 bases, leaving 8 bases of the junction unmatched. CDR3 coding DNA: TGTGCCAGCAGTGTCTGGGGACAGGAAGGTGAAAAACTGTTTTTT. This translates into CASSVWGQEGEKLFF.

The chain has TRBV5-1 and TRBJ2-1; D possibly matches TRBD1 or TRBD2 (6 bases each). Between the trimmed V and J ends, which lost 3 bases and 8 bases, there was a span of 15 bases. This CDR3 is built from 14 residues. Germline V lookup: CDR1 SGHRS, CDR2 YFSETQ. The CDR3 region has the DNA TGCGCCAGCAGCTCAACCGGGGGCAGCGATGAGCAGTTCTTC. It yields the protein CASSSTGGSDEQFF.